These 14 T cell receptor beta chains were all obtained from the same sample, sequenced in a study of cytomegalovirus exposure and HLA in healthy donors. In the PCR, 60 Vbeta and 13 Jbeta primers were used. Libraries were prepared by immunoSEQ multiplex PCR; TCRdb keeps only in-frame clonotypes and omits some of them. The table includes about 120,000 clones, around three quarters detected once. The sequenced sample was PBMCs. These receptors originate from a man aged 25 to 40 in good health and CMV-seropositive.

The V gene is TRBV30, the J gene TRBJ1-5, with a weak D call TRBD1 (5 bases). V lost 2 bases to trimming and J lost 2 bases, with 16 bases between them. This CDR3 spans 16 amino acids. The V gene's germline CDR1 is GTSNPN and CDR2 SVGIG (reference sequence). CDR3 nucleotides: TGTGCCTGGAGTAAAGAAGGGGCAGATCGCAATCAGCCCCAGCATTTT. Translating gives CAWSKEGADRNQPQHF.

This sequence joins TRBV7-9 and TRBJ2-7, with 9 bases matching TRBD1. Per the germline V gene, CDR1 is SEHNR and CDR2 is FQNEAQ (reference sequence). Unmatched junction bases numbered 4, after V lost 1 base and J lost 6 bases. This CDR3 has 14 residues. The CDR3 is CASSLGQGGFEQYF. The CDR3, as DNA: TGTGCCAGCAGCTTAGGACAGGGGGGGTTCGAGCAGTACTTC.

This clone was counted a few times. The chain has TRBV28 and TRBJ1-5; 7 positions match TRBD1. Germline CDR1 and CDR2: MDHEN and SYDVKM. V trimming: 4 bases; J trimming: 8 bases; junction bases outside the gene matches: 2. This CDR3 spans 12 amino acids. The CDR3 spells CASSSQGEPQHF. The CDR3, as DNA: TGTGCCAGCAGTTCCCAGGGGGAGCCCCAGCATTTT. Full variable domain (remainder filled in from reference TRBV28 and TRBJ1-5): DVKVTQSSRYLVKRTGEKVFLECVQDMDHENMFWYRQDPGLGLRLIYFSYDVKMKEKGDIPEGYSVSREKKERFSLILESASTNQTSMYLCASSSQGEPQHFGDGTRLSIL.

This chain links TRBV4-2 with TRBJ1-1; tentatively, D is TRBD1 (5 bases). CDR1 is LGHNA and CDR2 is YNFKEQ in the germline V gene. The CDR3 has 16 amino acids. Deletions cut 0 bases from V and 1 base from J, with 12 bases between. This CDR3 is CASSQDVAGSNTEAFF. For the CDR3, the DNA is TGTGCCAGCAGCCAAGATGTTGCAGGGTCGAACACTGAAGCTTTCTTT.

The chain combines TRBV4-3 with TRBJ2-7, with 8 bases matching TRBD1. Germline loops: CDR1 LGHNA, CDR2 YSLEER. V shed 4 bases and J 1 base; nucleotides not matched to a gene: 6. This CDR3 contains 15 residues. The CDR3 DNA sequence: TGCGCCAGCAGCCCCGGGACAGGCGATTCCTACGAGCAGTACTTC. Amino acid sequence: CASSPGTGDSYEQYF.

The V and J genes are TRBV5-6 and TRBJ2-4; perhaps TRBD2 as D (5 bases). V was shortened by 5 bases and J by 3 bases, with 12 bases between the two germline ends. The CDR3 sequence is 14 residues long. CDR1 SGHDT and CDR2 YYEEEE come from the germline V gene. The CDR3 sequence is CASRSLAGKNIQYF. DNA of the CDR3: TGTGCCAGCAGAAGCCTAGCAGGCAAAAACATTCAGTACTTC.

V and J are TRBV7-2 and TRBJ2-5; 8 nucleotides line up with TRBD1. With V trimmed by 6 bases and J by 4 bases, 10 bases remained unmatched. Germline V gene data show CDR1 as SGHTA and CDR2 as FQGNSA. The length of the CDR3 is 15 residues. The CDR3 DNA sequence: TGTGCCAGCAGAATTGGACAGGGCCGTGGAGAGACCCAGTACTTC. The encoded protein is CASRIGQGRGETQYF.

Note on this clone: The germline gene is not matched at one end of the junction; a read error may be the cause. The J gene is TRBJ2-1, the V gene TRBV7-9; tentatively, D is TRBD1 (6 bases). Germline CDR1 SEHNR, CDR2 FQNEAQ (reference sequence). There are 17 residues in the CDR3. The chain's CDR3 is CSSSFLGGQPTYNEQFF. In DNA form, the CDR3 reads TGTTCCAGCAGCTTTCTCGGAGGACAGCCGACCTACAATGAGCAGTTCTTC.

This clone was seen once. The chain links TRBV7-9 to TRBJ2-2; D is uncertain. Germline assignment: CDR1 SEHNR and CDR2 FQNEAQ (reference sequence). CDR3 length: 11 amino acids. Trimming stripped 4 bases from V and 9 bases from J, with 6 bases between. CDR3 region: CASSSSRELFF. The CDR3, as DNA: TGTGCCAGCAGCTCTTCCCGGGAGCTGTTTTTT. The entire variable domain, with the rest obtained from reference TRBV7-9 and TRBJ2-2, is as follows: DTGVSQNPRHKITKRGQNVTFRCDPISEHNRLYWYRQTLGQGPEFLTYFQNEAQLEKSRLLSDRFSAERPKGSFSTLEIQRTEQGDSAMYLCASSSSRELFFGEGSRLTVL.

This clone was counted a few times. A read error may produce the germline difference seen at one junction end. This chain uses TRBV30 with TRBJ1-2, with D possibly being TRBD1 (5 bases). Germline CDR1 GTSNPN, CDR2 SVGIG (reference sequence). This CDR3 comprises 11 residues. In DNA form, the CDR3 reads TGTGCCTGGGGGGGGGAGGACGGCTACCCCTTC. Amino acids: CAWGGEDGYPF.

The gene calls are TRBV5-1 and TRBJ2-7, with D perhaps TRBD1 (7 bases). This CDR3 spans 15 amino acids. The germline V gene has CDR1 SGHRS and CDR2 YFSETQ. V was cut by 3 bases and J by 5 bases, with 18 bases left in between. This chain's CDR3 is CASSWGGTASHEQYF. CDR3 in DNA: TGCGCCAGCAGCTGGGGCGGGACAGCTAGCCACGAGCAGTACTTC.

V gene TRBV6-1 combines with J gene TRBJ2-7; D possibly corresponds to TRBD2 (6 bases). CDR3 length: 14 residues. V was clipped by 4 bases and J by 4 bases, with 14 bases between them. Germline CDR1 is MNHNS and CDR2 is SASEGT. This CDR3 is CASSGIPRGYEQYF. For the CDR3, the DNA is TGTGCCAGCAGTGGGATTCCTCGGGGGTACGAGCAGTACTTC.

The chain uses TRBV9 and TRBJ2-3; 13 bases fit TRBD2. This CDR3 spans 15 amino acids. The trim removed 2 bases at V and 5 bases at J, leaving 2 bases unmatched. Germline V gene lookup returns CDR1 SGDLS and CDR2 YYNGEE. CDR3 sequence: CASSVGLAGRDTQYF. The CDR3 DNA sequence: TGTGCCAGCAGCGTGGGACTAGCGGGGCGAGATACGCAGTATTTT. Based on the CDR3 plus reference TRBV9 and TRBJ2-3, the full variable domain is DSGVTQTPKHLITATGQRVTLRCSPRSGDLSVYWYQQSLDQGLQFLIQYYNGEERAKGNILERFSAQQFPDLHSELNLSSLELGDSALYFCASSVGLAGRDTQYFGPGTRLTVL.

V is TRBV14 and J is TRBJ1-4; TRBD1 matches at 8 bases. Unmatched junction bases numbered 2, after V lost 4 bases and J lost 4 bases. CDR3 length equals 14 residues. Germline CDR1 reads SGHDN; CDR2 reads FVKESK. This CDR3 reads CASSLGQVNEKLFF. The CDR3 coding sequence is TGTGCCAGCAGCCTGGGACAGGTTAATGAAAAACTGTTTTTT. The entire variable domain, with the rest obtained from reference TRBV14 and TRBJ1-4, is as follows: EAGVTQFPSHSVIEKGQTVTLRCDPISGHDNLYWYRRVMGKEIKFLLHFVKESKQDESGMPNNRFLAERTGGTYSTLKVQPAELEDSGVYFCASSLGQVNEKLFFGSGTQLSVL.